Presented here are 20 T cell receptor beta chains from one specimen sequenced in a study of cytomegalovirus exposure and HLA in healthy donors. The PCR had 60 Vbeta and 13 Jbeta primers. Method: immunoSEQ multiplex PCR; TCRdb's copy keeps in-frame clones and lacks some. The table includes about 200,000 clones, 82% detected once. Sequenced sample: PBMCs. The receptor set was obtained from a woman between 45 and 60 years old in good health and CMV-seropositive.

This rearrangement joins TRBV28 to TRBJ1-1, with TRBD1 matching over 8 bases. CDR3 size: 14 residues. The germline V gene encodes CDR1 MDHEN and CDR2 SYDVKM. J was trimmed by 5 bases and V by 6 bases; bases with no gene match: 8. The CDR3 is CASSLGQGWTEAFF. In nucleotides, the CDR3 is TGTGCCAGCAGCCTTGGACAGGGATGGACTGAAGCTTTCTTT.

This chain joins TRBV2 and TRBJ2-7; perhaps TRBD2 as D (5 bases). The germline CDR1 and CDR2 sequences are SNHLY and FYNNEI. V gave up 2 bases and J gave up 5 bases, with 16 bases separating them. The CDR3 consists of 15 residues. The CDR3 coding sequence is TGTGCCAGCAGTGAAACGGTTTCGGGGTCGGACGAGCAGTACTTC. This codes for CASSETVSGSDEQYF.

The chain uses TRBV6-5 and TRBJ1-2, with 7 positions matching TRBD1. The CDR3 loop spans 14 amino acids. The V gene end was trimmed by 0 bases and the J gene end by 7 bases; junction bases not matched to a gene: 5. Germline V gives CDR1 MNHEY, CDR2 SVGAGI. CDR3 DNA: TGTGCCAGCAGTTACTCTGACAGGGCCTTTGGCTACACCTTC. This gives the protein CASSYSDRAFGYTF.

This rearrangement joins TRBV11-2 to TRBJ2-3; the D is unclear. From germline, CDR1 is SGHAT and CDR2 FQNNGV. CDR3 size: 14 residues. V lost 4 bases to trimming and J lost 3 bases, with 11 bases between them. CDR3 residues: CASSWRRGTDTQYF. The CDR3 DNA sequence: TGTGCCAGCAGCTGGCGGAGAGGAACAGATACGCAGTATTTT.

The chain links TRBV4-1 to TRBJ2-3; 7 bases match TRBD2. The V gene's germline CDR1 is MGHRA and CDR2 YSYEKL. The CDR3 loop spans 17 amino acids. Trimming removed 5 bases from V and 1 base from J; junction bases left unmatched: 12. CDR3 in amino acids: CASSGERSGAGTDTQYF. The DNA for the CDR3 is TGCGCCAGCAGCGGCGAGAGAAGCGGGGCGGGCACAGATACGCAGTATTTT.

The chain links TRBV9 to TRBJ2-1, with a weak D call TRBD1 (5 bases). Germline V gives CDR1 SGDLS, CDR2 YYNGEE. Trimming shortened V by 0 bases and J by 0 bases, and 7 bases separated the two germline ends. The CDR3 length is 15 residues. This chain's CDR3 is CASSVAGNSYNEQFF. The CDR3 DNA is TGTGCCAGCAGCGTAGCAGGGAACTCCTACAATGAGCAGTTCTTC.

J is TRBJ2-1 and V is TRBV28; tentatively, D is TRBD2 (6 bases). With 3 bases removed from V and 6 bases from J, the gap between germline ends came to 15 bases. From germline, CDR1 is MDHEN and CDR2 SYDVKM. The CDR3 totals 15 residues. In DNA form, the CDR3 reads TGTGCCAGCAGTTTCGGCCTGGAGCGGGTCAATGAGCAGTTCTTC. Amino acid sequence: CASSFGLERVNEQFF.

The CDR3 reads CASSQGRQSSYGYTF. The CDR3 DNA sequence: TGCGCCAGCAGCCAAGGGAGACAGAGTAGCTATGGCTACACCTTC. The genes are TRBV4-1 and TRBJ1-2; possible D gene TRBD1, 5 bases. The V and J ends lost 1 base and 4 bases respectively, with 13 bases between them. The CDR3 length is 15 residues. Germline CDR1 and CDR2: MGHRA and YSYEKL.

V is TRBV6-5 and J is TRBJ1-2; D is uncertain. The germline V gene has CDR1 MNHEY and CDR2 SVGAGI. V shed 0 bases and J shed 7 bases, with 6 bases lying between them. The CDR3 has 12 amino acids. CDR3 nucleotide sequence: TGTGCCAGCAGTTACTCCCGAGGTGGCTACACCTTC. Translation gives CASSYSRGGYTF.

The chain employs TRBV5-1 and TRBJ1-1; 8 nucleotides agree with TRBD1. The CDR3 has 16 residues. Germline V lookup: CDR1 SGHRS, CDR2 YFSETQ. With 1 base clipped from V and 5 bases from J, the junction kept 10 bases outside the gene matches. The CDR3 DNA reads TGCGCCAGCAGCTTGCAATACAGGGGGGGAAGGACTGAAGCTTTCTTT. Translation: CASSLQYRGGRTEAFF.

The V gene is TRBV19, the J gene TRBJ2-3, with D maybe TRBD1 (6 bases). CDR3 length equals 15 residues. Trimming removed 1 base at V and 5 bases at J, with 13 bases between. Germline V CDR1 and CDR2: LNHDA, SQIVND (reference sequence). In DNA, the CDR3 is TGTGCCAGTAGTATAGCTGGCAGGGGTCAAGATACGCAGTATTTT. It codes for CASSIAGRGQDTQYF.

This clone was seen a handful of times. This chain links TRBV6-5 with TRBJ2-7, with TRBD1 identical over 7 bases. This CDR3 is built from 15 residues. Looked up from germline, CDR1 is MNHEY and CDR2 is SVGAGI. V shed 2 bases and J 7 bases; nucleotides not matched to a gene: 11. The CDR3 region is CASSYGFGPRGEQYF. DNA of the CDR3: TGTGCCAGCAGTTACGGTTTTGGCCCCAGGGGGGAGCAGTACTTC.

As DNA, the CDR3 is TGTGCCAGCAGCCCCAGGGGTGGGACAGGGCTTAAGACCCAGTACTTC. It translates to CASSPRGGTGLKTQYF. The V and J genes are TRBV7-2 and TRBJ2-5, with 9 bases aligning to TRBD1. CDR1 is SGHTA and CDR2 is FQGNSA in the germline V gene. The V segment lost 5 bases and the J segment 6 bases; nucleotides outside the gene matches: 13. The CDR3 is 16 residues long.

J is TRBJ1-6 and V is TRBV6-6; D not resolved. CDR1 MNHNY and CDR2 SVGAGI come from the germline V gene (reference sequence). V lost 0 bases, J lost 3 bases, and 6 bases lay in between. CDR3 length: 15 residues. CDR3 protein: CASSYSRGYNSPLHF. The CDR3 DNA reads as TGTGCCAGCAGTTACTCCCGGGGCTATAATTCACCCCTCCACTTT.

CDR3 DNA sequence: TGTGCCAGCAGCTTGAGACCTAGCGGGGGGAGGGTGAACATTCAGTACTTC. As protein: CASSLRPSGGRVNIQYF. This chain connects TRBV7-6 to TRBJ2-4; 11 bases are shared with TRBD2. This CDR3 has 17 amino acids. CDR1 is SGHVS and CDR2 is FNYEAQ in the germline V gene. The V segment lost 3 bases and the J segment 7 bases; nucleotides outside the gene matches: 11.

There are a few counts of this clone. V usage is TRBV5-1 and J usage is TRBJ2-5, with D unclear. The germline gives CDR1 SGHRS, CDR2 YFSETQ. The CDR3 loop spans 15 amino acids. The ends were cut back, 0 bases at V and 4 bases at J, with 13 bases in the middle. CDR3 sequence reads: CASSLGTASGETQYF. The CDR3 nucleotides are TGCGCCAGCAGCTTGGGCACAGCTTCAGGAGAGACCCAGTACTTC.

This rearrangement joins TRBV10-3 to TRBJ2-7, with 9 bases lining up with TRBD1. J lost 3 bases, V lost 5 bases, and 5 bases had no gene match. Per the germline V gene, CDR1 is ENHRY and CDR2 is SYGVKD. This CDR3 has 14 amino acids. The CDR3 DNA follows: TGTGCCATCAGTACGGGACAGGGAAACTACGAGCAGTACTTC. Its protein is CAISTGQGNYEQYF.

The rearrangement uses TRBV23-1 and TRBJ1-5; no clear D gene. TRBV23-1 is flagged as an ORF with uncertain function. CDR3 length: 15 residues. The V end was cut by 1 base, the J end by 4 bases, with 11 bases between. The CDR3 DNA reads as TGCGCCAGCAGTCAATTCCCCCGGGGAAATCAGCCCCAGCATTTT. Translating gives CASSQFPRGNQPQHF.

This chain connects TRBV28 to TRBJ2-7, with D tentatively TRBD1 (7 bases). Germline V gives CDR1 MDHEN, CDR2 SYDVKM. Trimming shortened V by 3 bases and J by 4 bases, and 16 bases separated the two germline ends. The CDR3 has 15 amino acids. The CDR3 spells CASSFGGDSGYEQYF. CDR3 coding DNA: TGTGCCAGCAGTTTTGGAGGGGACAGTGGGTACGAGCAGTACTTC.

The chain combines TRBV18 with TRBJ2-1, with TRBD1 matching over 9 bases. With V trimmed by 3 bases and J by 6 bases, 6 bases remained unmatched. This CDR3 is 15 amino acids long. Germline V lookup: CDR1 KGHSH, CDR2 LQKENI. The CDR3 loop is CASSPTGTGFNEQFF. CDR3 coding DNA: TGTGCCAGCTCACCCACCGGGACAGGGTTCAATGAGCAGTTCTTC.